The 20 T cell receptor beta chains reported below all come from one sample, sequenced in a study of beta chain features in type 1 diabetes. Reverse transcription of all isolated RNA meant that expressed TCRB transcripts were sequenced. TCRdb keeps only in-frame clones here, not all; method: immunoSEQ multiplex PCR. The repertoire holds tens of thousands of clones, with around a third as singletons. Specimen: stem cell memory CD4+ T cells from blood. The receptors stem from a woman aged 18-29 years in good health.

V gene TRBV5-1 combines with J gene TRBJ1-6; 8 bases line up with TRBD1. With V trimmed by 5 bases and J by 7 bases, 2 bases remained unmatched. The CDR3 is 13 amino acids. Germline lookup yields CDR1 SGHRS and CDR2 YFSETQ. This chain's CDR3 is CASSQGANSPLHF. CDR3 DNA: TGCGCCAGCAGTCAGGGGGCCAATTCACCCCTCCACTTT.

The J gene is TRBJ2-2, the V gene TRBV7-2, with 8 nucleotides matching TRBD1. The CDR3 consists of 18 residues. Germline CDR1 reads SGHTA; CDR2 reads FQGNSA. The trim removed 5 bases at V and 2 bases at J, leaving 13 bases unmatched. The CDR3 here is CASSLHSRGQGNTGELFF. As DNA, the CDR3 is TGTGCCAGCAGCCTGCACTCTCGCGGACAGGGTAACACCGGGGAGCTGTTTTTT.

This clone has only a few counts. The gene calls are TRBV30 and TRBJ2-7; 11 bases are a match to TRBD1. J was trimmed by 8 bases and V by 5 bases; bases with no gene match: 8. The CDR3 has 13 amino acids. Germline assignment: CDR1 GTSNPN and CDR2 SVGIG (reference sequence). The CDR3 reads CAWDSGTGGKQYF. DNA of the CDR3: TGTGCCTGGGACTCCGGGACAGGGGGAAAGCAGTACTTC.

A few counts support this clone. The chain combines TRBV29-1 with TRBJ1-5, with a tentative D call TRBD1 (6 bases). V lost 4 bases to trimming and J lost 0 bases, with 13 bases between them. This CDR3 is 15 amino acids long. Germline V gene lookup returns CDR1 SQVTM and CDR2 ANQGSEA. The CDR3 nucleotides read TGCAGCGTTGCTCGGGACAACCCTAGCAATCAGCCCCAGCATTTT. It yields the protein CSVARDNPSNQPQHF.

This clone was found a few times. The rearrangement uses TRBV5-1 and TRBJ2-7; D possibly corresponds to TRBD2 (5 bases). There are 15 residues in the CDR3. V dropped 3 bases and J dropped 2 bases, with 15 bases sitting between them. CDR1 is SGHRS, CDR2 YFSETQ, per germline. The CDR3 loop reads CASSSGLARAYEQYF. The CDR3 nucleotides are TGCGCCAGCAGCTCCGGCCTAGCTCGAGCCTACGAGCAGTACTTC.

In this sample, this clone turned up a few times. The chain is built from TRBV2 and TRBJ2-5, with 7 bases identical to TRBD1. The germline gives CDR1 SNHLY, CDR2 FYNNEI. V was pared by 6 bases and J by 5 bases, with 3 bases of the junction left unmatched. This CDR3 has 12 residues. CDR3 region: CASSGTDETQYF. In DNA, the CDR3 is TGTGCCAGCAGCGGGACAGACGAGACCCAGTACTTC.

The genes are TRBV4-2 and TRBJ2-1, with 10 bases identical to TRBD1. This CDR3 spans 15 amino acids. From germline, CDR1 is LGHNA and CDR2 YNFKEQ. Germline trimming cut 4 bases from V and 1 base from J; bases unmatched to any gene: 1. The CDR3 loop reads CASSLDRGSYNEQFF. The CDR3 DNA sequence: TGTGCCAGCAGCCTGGACAGGGGGTCCTACAATGAGCAGTTCTTC.

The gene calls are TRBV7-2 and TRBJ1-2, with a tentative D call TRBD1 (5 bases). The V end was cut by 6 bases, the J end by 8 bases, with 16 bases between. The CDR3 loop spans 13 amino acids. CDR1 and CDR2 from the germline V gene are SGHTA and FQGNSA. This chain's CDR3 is CASRSGGAGGYTF. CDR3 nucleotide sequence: TGTGCCAGCAGAAGTGGCGGGGCGGGGGGCTACACCTTC.

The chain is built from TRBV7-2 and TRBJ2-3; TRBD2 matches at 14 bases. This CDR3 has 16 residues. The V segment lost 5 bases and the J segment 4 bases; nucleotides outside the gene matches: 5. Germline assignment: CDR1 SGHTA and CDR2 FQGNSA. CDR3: CASSKMTSGGADTQYF. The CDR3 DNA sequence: TGTGCCAGCAGCAAAATGACTAGCGGGGGGGCAGATACGCAGTATTTT.

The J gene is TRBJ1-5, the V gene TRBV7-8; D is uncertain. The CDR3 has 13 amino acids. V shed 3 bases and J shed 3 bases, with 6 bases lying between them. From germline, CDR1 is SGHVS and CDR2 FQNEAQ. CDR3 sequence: CASSFSLNQPQHF. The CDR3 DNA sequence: TGTGCCAGCAGCTTTTCACTCAATCAGCCCCAGCATTTT.

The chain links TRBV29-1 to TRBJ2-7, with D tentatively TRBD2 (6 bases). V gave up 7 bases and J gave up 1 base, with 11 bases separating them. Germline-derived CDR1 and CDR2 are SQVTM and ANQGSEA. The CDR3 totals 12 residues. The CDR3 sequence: CSGGTASYEQYF. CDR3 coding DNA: TGCAGCGGCGGGACGGCTTCCTACGAGCAGTACTTC.

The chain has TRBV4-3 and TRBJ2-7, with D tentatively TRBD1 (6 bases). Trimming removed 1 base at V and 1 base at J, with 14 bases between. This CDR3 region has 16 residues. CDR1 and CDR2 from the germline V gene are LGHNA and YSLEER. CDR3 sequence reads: CASSQGARGMSYEQYF. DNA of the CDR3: TGCGCCAGCAGCCAAGGGGCGAGGGGGATGTCCTACGAGCAGTACTTC.

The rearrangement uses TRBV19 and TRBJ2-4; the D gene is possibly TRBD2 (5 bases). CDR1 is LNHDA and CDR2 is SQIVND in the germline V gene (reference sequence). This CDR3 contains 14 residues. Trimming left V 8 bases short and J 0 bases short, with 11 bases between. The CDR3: CASSRDPAKNIQYF. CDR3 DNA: TGTGCCAGTTCCCGGGATCCAGCCAAAAACATTCAGTACTTC.

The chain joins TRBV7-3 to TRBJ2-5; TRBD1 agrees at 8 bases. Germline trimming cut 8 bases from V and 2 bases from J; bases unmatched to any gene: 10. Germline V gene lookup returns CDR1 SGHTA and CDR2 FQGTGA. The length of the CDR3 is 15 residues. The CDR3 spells CASSRAGGLQETQYF. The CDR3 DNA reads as TGTGCCAGCTCGAGGGCAGGGGGCCTTCAAGAGACCCAGTACTTC.

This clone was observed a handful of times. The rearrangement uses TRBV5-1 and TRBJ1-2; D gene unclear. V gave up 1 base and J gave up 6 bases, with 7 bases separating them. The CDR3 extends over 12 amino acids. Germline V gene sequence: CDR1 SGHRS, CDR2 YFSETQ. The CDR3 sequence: CASSLNQDGYTF. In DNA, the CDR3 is TGCGCCAGCAGCTTGAATCAGGATGGCTACACCTTC.

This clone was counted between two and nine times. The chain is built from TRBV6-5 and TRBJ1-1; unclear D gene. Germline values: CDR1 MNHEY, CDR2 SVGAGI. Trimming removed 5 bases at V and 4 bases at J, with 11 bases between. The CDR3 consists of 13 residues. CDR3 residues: CASSIEISTEAFF. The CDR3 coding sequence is TGTGCCAGCAGTATAGAGATAAGCACTGAAGCTTTCTTT.

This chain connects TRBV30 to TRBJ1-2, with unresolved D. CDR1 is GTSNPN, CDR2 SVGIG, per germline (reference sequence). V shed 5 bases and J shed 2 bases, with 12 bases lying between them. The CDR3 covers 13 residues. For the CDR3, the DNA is TGTGCCTGGGCCAATCCGGGAAACTATGGCTACACCTTC. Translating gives CAWANPGNYGYTF.

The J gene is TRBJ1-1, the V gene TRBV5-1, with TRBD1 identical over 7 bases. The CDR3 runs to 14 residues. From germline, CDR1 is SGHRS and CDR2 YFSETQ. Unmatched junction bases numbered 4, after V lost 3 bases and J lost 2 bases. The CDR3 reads CASSWRQGNTEAFF. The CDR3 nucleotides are TGCGCCAGCAGCTGGAGACAGGGAAACACTGAAGCTTTCTTT.

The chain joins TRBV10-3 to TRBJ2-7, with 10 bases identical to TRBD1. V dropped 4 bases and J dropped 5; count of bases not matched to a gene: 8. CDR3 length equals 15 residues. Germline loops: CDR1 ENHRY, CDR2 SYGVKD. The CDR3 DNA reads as TGTGCCATCAGTGGGGCCGGGACAGGGGATAACGAGCAGTACTTC. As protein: CAISGAGTGDNEQYF.

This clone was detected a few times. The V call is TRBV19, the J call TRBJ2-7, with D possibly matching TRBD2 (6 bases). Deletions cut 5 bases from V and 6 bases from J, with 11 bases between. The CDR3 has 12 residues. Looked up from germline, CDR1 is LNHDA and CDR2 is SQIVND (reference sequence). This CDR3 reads CASSAVGGEQYF. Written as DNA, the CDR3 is TGTGCCAGTAGTGCCGTCGGGGGCGAGCAGTACTTC.